The rows below give T cell receptor beta chains drawn from one sample of a study of tissue T cells after allogeneic stem cell transplantation. Measured with immunoSEQ multiplex PCR; TCRdb has only the in-frame clones, and not every one. This table holds 2,200 or so clones, roughly 60% found once. The material sequenced was ileal tissue, taken at autopsy. All receptors come from a male patient at least 60 years old with steroid-refractory graft-versus-host disease after an allogeneic stem cell transplant. Some T cells may trace back to the graft donor. Each CDR3 is given with its conserved first and last residue. D genes are given only for firm matches. Clone size is not always given. Where it is, it says once, few, many or a class for expanded clones.

CASSPFNSGGVSEQYF	TGTGCCAGCTCACCATTTAATTCAGGGGGAGTGTCCGAGCAGTACTTC	TRBD1	TRBJ2-7	.	TRBV18
CASSLWGKETQYF	TGTGCCAGCAGCTTATGGGGAAAGGAGACCCAGTACTTC	.	TRBJ2-5	.	TRBV11-2
CASKAGNTIYF	TGTGCCAGCAAGGCTGGAAACACCATATATTTT	.	TRBJ1-3	few	TRBV6-5
CASSSRQVVPLHF	TGTGCCAGCAGCTCCCGACAGGTCGTACCCCTCCACTTT	.	TRBJ1-6	few	TRBV7-2
CASSQEATGLWETQYF	TGCGCCAGCAGCCAAGAGGCGACAGGGCTGTGGGAGACCCAGTACTTC	TRBD1	TRBJ2-5	.	TRBV4-3
CATSREGTSSSTDTQYF	TGTGCCACCAGCAGAGAGGGGACATCCTCTAGCACAGATACGCAGTATTTT	.	TRBJ2-3	.	TRBV15
CASSQDRLGPVNTGELFF	TGTGCCAGCAGCCAAGATAGGTTAGGGCCCGTGAACACCGGGGAGCTGTTTTTT	.	TRBJ2-2	large	TRBV4-2
CASRARGNVNSPLHF	TGTGCCAGTCGAGCCCGGGGCAACGTCAATTCACCCCTCCACTTT	.	TRBJ1-6	.	TRBV19
CASSVGFGAGLNEKLFF	TGTGCCAGCAGCGTAGGATTTGGAGCAGGATTAAATGAAAAACTGTTTTTT	.	TRBJ1-4	.	TRBV9
CASSLPGYGYTF	TGTGCCAGCAGCCTCCCCGGCTATGGCTACACCTTC	.	TRBJ1-2	.	TRBV7-2